This T cell receptor beta chain stems from a study of shared clonotypes between healthy human individuals. Study conclusions and caveats: Sequencing depth was expected to influence donor clonotype sharing. Clonotypes not shared had lower generation probabilities than those common to all four donors.

Genomic DNA from each subset was divided evenly over several immunoSEQ plates. The authors' processing: ImmunoSEQ yielded junction-only sequences lacking quality scores, so filtering differed. The repertoire was sequenced with immunoSEQ multiplex PCR; TCRdb's copy has only in-frame clones and lacks some. The V and J calls and clone size come from that table; D and trimming were worked out from the DNA. The sample has around 2,000,000 clones; roughly 94% are singletons. The CDR3 spans 17 residues. CDR1 SGDLS and CDR2 YYNGEE come from the germline V gene. V shed 1 base and J shed 0 bases, with 15 bases lying between them. In the case of this clone: Its antigen remains unidentified.

The sample taken for sequencing was naive CD4+ T cells sorted from blood. This sample's subset: CD45RA+ positively selected. The genes are TRBV9 and TRBJ2-3; possible D gene TRBD2, 5 bases. The clonotype comes from a man aged 18 to 35 in good health. The CDR3 DNA follows: TGTGCCAGCAGCGTATTGGGCGGGTCCGCTAGCACAGATACGCAGTATTTT. It codes for CASSVLGGSASTDTQYF.